This T cell receptor (beta chain) was sequenced for a study of shared T cell receptors in the human thymus. The protocol was immunoSEQ multiplex PCR, while the TCRdb copy is restricted to in-frame clones and leaves out a portion. The data show 640,000 or so clones, with around 87% seen just once and approximately 0.0097% held by the top ten. In addition, the sample was reused for a study of human thymus T cells. That paper notes: Corrective cardiac operations yielded the resected thymus tissue. Reports from related research described highly overlapping thymic repertoires among unrelated individuals.

This TCR derives from a boy under two years old with a congenital heart defect. Sequencing input: thymocytes.

The CDR3 region has the DNA TGTGCTAGTGGTTTGGTACAAAACGGAGCCTACGAGCAGTACTTC. As protein: CASGLVQNGAYEQYF. The rearrangement uses TRBV12-5 and TRBJ2-7; D is undetermined. The CDR3 is made up of 15 amino acids. V was shortened by 0 bases and J by 2 bases, with 11 bases between the two germline ends. The germline CDR1 and CDR2 sequences are LGHNT and FRNRAP.